This entry concerns a single TCR beta chain. What it recognizes is unknown. This CDR3 is built from 14 residues. Deletions cut 5 bases from V and 0 bases from J, with 10 bases between. Germline loops: CDR1 MGHDK, CDR2 SYGVNS. This entry belongs to a study of STAT3 mutations in large granular lymphocyte leukemia. Study observations and caveats: At least one immunodominant TCR beta clonotype appeared in every T-cell large granular lymphocyte leukemia patient. Suggested: STAT3 mutation was not the ancestral event for these clonal expansions. After therapy, about 35% of the 18 patients switched clonotypes, all new clones STAT3 wild type.

Some 41,000 productive templates were obtained per sample on average. Using immunoSEQ multiplex PCR, the repertoire was profiled, and TCRdb retains in-frame clones only, with some absent. This sample has about 42,000 clones, with roughly 81% found just once. The sample was PBMCs. The clonotype was recovered from a human donor with T large granular lymphocyte leukemia. Some clones in this sample may be carry-over from other donors' samples. The chain joins TRBV25-1 to TRBJ1-1; D possibly corresponds to TRBD1 (6 bases). DNA of the CDR3: TGTGCCAGCAGTAAAACAGGGATGAACACTGAAGCTTTCTTT. Its protein product is CASSKTGMNTEAFF.